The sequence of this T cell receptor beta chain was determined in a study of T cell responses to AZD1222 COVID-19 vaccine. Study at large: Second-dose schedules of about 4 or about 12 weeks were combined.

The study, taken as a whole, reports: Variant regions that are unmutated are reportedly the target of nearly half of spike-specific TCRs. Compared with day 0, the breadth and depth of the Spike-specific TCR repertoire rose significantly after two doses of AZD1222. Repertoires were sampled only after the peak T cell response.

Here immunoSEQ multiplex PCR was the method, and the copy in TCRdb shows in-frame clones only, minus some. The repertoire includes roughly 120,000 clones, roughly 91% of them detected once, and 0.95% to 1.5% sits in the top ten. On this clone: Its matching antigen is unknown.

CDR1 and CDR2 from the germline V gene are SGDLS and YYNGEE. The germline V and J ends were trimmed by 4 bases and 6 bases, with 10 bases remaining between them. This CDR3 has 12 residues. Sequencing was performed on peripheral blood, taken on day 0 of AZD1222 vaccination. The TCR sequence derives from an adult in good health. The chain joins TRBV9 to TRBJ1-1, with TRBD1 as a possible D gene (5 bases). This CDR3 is CASSQGLAEAFF. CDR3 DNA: TGTGCCAGCAGCCAGGGACTTGCTGAAGCTTTCTTT.